This T cell receptor (beta chain) was identified in a study of cytomegalovirus exposure and HLA in healthy donors (dated by TCRdb to the late 2010s). The study in broad terms: In an earlier analysis of 450 to 750 of the donors, 250 to 350 Gb of sequence data and some 100 million unique TCR beta sequences from 180 million or so T cells were reported. An early release covering 500 to 750 HLA-typed donors comprised about 300 gigabases of sequencing data and roughly 86 million unique TCR sequences. Among the roughly 400 genotyped donors, around 81% belonged to the genetic ancestry cluster associated with self-reported Caucasian donors. The study aimed to test whether cataloging public T cell receptors could reveal signatures of past pathogen exposure. The study profiled the T cell repertoires of hundreds of subjects by immunosequencing and related them to cytomegalovirus serostatus. In addition to the first cohort of roughly 670 subjects, a separate validation cohort of about 120 different subjects was used. To predict cytomegalovirus infection status, the study combined high-throughput TCR immunosequencing, statistical association of individual TCRs with disease status, and machine learning. In a later analysis, previously published TCR beta repertoires from 500 to 750 donors were re-analyzed and high-resolution HLA genotyping was added so that TCR occurrence patterns could be studied. Rather than drawing on any new phenotypic data, the later analysis identified candidate immune exposures from TCR beta sequences and the way those sequences occurred across donors. An earlier analysis of some 500 of the donors used high-throughput TCR beta sequencing to judge whether each TCR beta V gene segment behaved as functional or pseudogenic. Donor age, sex, ethnicity and CMV serostatus were compiled together with the repertoire data. A later genetic analysis used genome-wide SNP genotypes for about three fifths of the 666 donors, treating that subset as a discovery cohort. All discovery cohort repertoires had been generated on a single sequencing platform. HLA typing included class I and class II loci at four-digit resolution. Typing coverage varied by locus: about 620-640 donors for A, B, C, DRB1 and DQB1; approximately 500 for DQA1; about 600 for DPA1; around 450 for DPB1. Four to six DR-DQ haplotypes were handled as single units for association and clustering, since linkage in the cohort was strong. Across around 400 genotyped donors of the cohort, an average of about 200,000 unique TCR beta nucleotide sequences per donor were sequenced, and about a sixth of those sequences were non-productive.

As concerns this clone: This clone's antigen is unknown. No much larger clone is present one base from it, and per-base qualities are unavailable.

In total, around 600 healthy bone marrow donors made up the cohort. Cohort members were all nominally healthy when sampled, although unrecorded immune exposures were likely present. The donor tested CMV seropositive and was one of the 289 seropositive cohort members. A peripheral blood sample was collected from each donor, and TCR beta sequencing was performed on peripheral blood mononuclear cells. Genomic DNA was extracted from the blood cell samples with the Qiagen DNeasy Blood Extraction Kit. General conclusions and limits of the study: The classifier was reported to diagnose cytomegalovirus status with high specificity and sensitivity in both the original cohort and the validation cohort. Broadly in line with IMGT annotations, most TCR beta V segments showed up in productive rearrangements about 90% or about 30% of the time in an earlier analysis of roughly 590 of the donors. A further reported finding was that TCR beta sequences accurately predicted the HLA-A and HLA-B alleles for most subjects in the first cohort. In a later genetic analysis, a missense DCLRE1C variant was associated with V-gene and J-gene trimming of TCR beta chains, and the association was replicated in an independent cohort. A group of highly shared sequence variants was considered likely to be a technical artifact of the sequencing pipeline. The authors suggested that the approach could potentially be extended to other disease states and immunological phenotypes. In vitro tests confirmed that a few of the cytomegalovirus-associated TCR beta chains recognize cytomegalovirus antigens. In a later analysis, most CMV-associated TCR beta chains were found to appear HLA-restricted, with HLA associations seemingly driven largely by CMV exposure. The cohort was sequenced for TCR beta chains only, and without alpha or paired-chain data the features that could be detected were limited. The 87-base-pair reads could not distinguish some IMGT-functional V segments, including TRBV6-2 and TRBV6-3, so those segments were excluded. Around 16 rarely observed V segments, including chromosome 9 orphons, were excluded from the earlier analysis of approximately 500 of the donors because counts were too low. A later analysis reported that several top co-occurrence clusters appeared linked to parvovirus B19, influenza, CMV and Epstein-Barr virus. A later analysis found that TCR association rates varied across HLA loci, with DRB1 alleles showing the most associated TCRs and HLA-C alleles the fewest. Specific HLA alleles were associated with about 17,000 TCR beta sequences at a false discovery rate of 0.05 in a later analysis. Correlated functional status among segregating V segments might be attributable to linkage disequilibrium, but an unknown experimental factor could not be ruled out. A later analysis found that HLA-associated TCR beta chains were more clonally expanded and had lower generation probabilities than equally common non-associated chains. Presence/absence analyses assumed roughly uniform sequencing depth across donors, an assumption that may not hold. Because HLA typing was unavailable for some donors at each locus, only the typed subset was used in association tests. According to a later genetic analysis, donors in an Asian-associated ancestry cluster had fewer N-insertions in productive TCRs than the roughly 700-donor mean. While some public TCRs were present in many individuals, most TCR sequences turned up only very rarely across donors. In the study, some 160 TCR beta chains were listed as associated with cytomegalovirus. When HLA alleles, especially DR and DQ, strongly co-occurred, attributing TCR associations to individual alleles was difficult. The only immune exposure information available for the cohort was CMV serostatus.

The library relied on the immunoSEQ multiplex PCR assay. For the multiplex PCR, a mixture combining 60 forward primers for TCR Vbeta segments and 13 reverse primers for TCR Jbeta segments was used. The CDR3 region of rearranged TCR beta genes was amplified from genomic DNA with a multiplex PCR assay. Amplified TCR beta libraries were sequenced as 87-base-pair reads on the Illumina HiSeq System. Per the authors' processing: Across the 600 to 700 repertoires, a later analysis counted 60 million to 90 million unique TCR beta chains, roughly 11 million of which were shared by at least two donors. Raw reads were error-corrected and collapsed into unique sequences by a nearest-neighbor algorithm in which closely related sequences were merged to remove PCR and sequencing errors. CDR3 sequences were aligned to IMGT reference sequences to assign V, D and J gene segments. For a sequence to be retained, at least a six-nucleotide match to both a V gene segment and a J gene segment was required. Rearrangements were called productive when the CDR3 lacked stop codons and stayed in frame with V and J; all others were non-productive. CDR3 was defined by IMGT convention, running from the second conserved V-encoded cysteine to the conserved J-encoded phenylalanine. Sequences without an unambiguous match to a single V gene segment were excluded from the earlier analysis of several hundred of the donors. An earlier analysis of 550 to 650 of the donors classified V segments as functional when productive rearrangements were above 56.7% and as segregating when the standard deviation between donors was above 5%. To diagnose cytomegalovirus status from the catalog of TCR beta chain sequences, a statistical classification framework was built. In a later analysis, TCR nucleotide sequences were compared against IMGT/GENE-DB human TR gene sequences so that V and J genes could be assigned. In a later analysis, CDR3 sequences and most-parsimonious VDJ recombination scenarios were assigned using the TCRdist pipeline. In a later analysis, each TCR beta chain was defined by its CDR3 amino acid sequence together with its V-gene family, and reads lacking a unique V-gene family were excluded. In a later analysis, 500 to 700 highly shared, low-generation-probability nucleotide sequences were removed to address suspected cross-contamination and a sequencing artifact. In a later analysis, a clonal expansion index was calculated for each public chain from normalized within-repertoire ranks of inferred template counts. A later analysis computed generation probabilities with a VDJ recombination model fitted to out-of-frame rearrangements, and checked the results against IGoR. In a later analysis, TCR-TCR, TCR-HLA and TCR-CMV co-occurrence was scored with hypergeometric tests, and a repertoire-size bias correction was applied to TCR pairs. False discovery rates were estimated in a later analysis by permuting HLA or CMV assignments 20 times. In a later analysis, co-occurring TCRs were grouped using DBSCAN, and TCRdist sequence similarity was added for clustering within HLA-allele-positive subsets. Co-occurrence clustering excluded repertoires with fewer than 30,000 or more than 120,000 public chains, plus five with anomalous nucleotide sharing. In its TCRdb copy, this immuneACCESS table keeps in-frame sequences only and misses some clones. Where compared with another copy, unresolved V genes explain less than half of these, and the others have no known cause. That table furnishes V, J and clone size, whereas the DNA furnished D and trimming. Across this sample there are about 160,000 clones, with 70% to 80% seen only once. The top ten constitute about 9.7% of the sample.

The germline V gene (reference sequence) sets CDR1 to SGHAT and CDR2 to FQDESV. The V end gives up 5 bases and the J end 2 bases, leaving 6 bases in the junction not matched to a gene. From the cysteine up to the phenylalanine, the CDR3 has a length of 16 residues. Here the CDR3 DNA is all that survives: 48 bases in frame from base 1. The sequenced sample consisted of PBMCs. This clonotype was obtained from a man between 18 and 29 years old in good health and CMV-seropositive. The sequence joins TRBV11-1 to TRBJ2-3, with 11 central nucleotides matching TRBD2. DNA sequence: TGTGCCAGCAGCCCTGGGACTAGCGGTCCCACAGATACGCAGTATTTT. The encoded protein is CASSPGTSGPTDTQYF.